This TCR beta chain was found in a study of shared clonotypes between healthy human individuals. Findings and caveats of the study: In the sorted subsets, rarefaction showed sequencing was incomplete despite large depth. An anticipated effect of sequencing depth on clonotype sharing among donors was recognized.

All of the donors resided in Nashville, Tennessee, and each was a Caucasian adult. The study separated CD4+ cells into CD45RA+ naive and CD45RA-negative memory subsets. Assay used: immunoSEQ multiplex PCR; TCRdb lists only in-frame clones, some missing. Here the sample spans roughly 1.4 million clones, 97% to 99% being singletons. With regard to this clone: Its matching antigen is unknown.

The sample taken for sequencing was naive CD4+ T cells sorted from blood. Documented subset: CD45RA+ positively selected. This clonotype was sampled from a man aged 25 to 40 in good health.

The CDR3 is CASSPPTGVRRHEQYF. Written as DNA, the CDR3 is TGTGCCAGCTCACCACCTACAGGGGTAAGGAGACACGAGCAGTACTTC. This chain connects TRBV18 to TRBJ2-7; 7 nucleotides align to TRBD1. The CDR3 extends over 16 amino acids. CDR1 KGHSH and CDR2 LQKENI come from the germline V gene. V lost 0 bases to trimming and J lost 5 bases; unmatched junction nucleotides: 10.